This T cell receptor beta chain was retrieved from a study of blood T cell repertoires in COVID-19. Only one count was recorded for this clone. In terms of age and location, participants ranged from roughly 18 to 90 years and lived in about two dozen US areas. The authors' processing: Amplified reference gene primers provided the basis for estimating nucleated cell counts. Produced via immunoSEQ multiplex PCR; TCRdb's table is partial and in-frame only. The V and J calls and the clone size are those of that table, but D and trimming were determined from the DNA. The sample records about 270,000 clones, just under 90% being singletons. CDR3 length: 13 amino acids. The J segment lost 12 bases and the V segment lost 2 bases, leaving 5 bases of the junction unmatched. Germline-derived CDR1 and CDR2 are MNHGY and SAAAGT.

The sample comprised PBMCs or T cells enriched from blood (not recorded which). The chain uses TRBV6-8 and TRBJ2-7; TRBD2 agrees at 12 bases. The sequence was obtained from a woman in her twenties or thirties with acute COVID-19. DNA for the CDR3: TGTGCCAGCAGTTACAAGCTAGCGGGAGGGCCGTACTTC. It is translated as CASSYKLAGGPYF.